The clone carrying this T cell receptor beta chain has just a few counts. The sample's treatment: around 19 received Ad26.COV2.S at low or high dose, single or two shots; about 5 received placebo; per-sample allocation not given. Samples were taken on day 63 after the first vaccine or placebo injection. This sample stems from a study of Ad26.COV2.S vaccination and SARS-CoV-2 variants. Trimming took 1 base from V and 6 from J, leaving 16 bases between them. This CDR3 spans 15 amino acids. Per germline, CDR1 MNHEY and CDR2 SVGAGI. Assay: immunoSEQ multiplex PCR; the TCRdb copy retains only in-frame clones and omits some. The sample carries around 400,000 clones, about 91% recorded once.

This material consisted of peripheral blood, taken in a trial of Ad26.COV2.S vaccine versus placebo. This receptor was identified in a person between 18 and 59 years old who received the Ad26.COV2.S COVID-19 vaccine or a placebo. V is TRBV6-5 and J is TRBJ2-7; D tentatively reads TRBD1 or TRBD2 (5 bases each). The DNA of the CDR3 is TGTGCCAGCAGTTACTTGTCGTCGGGGCCCCTCGAGCAGTACTTC. It codes for CASSYLSSGPLEQYF.